This TCR beta chain was captured in a study of shared clonotypes between healthy human individuals (dated by TCRdb to 2020 to 2021). Concerning the study at large: A few men and two women, aged 18 to 49 years, made up the cohort. For each donor, CD4 naive and CD4 memory were each given three plates, CD8 naive was given two plates, and CD8 memory was given one plate. Blood TCR repertoires of about five healthy adults were deeply sequenced to estimate repertoire size and the extent of clonotype sharing between individuals. Different laboratories and diverse techniques were used to prepare libraries and sequence TCR repertoires, to increase sequencing depth and limit assay-specific biases. Per donor, leukapheresis produced somewhere between about 0.9 and 9.5 billion PBMCs. Points the paper makes about the study in general: Sampling was limited to blood, and TCR repertoires in tissue likely differ from TCR repertoires in blood. Clonotypes shared by all four sorted-subset donors showed higher generation probabilities than non-shared clonotypes. Pairwise subsampling indicated that sequencing depth was expected to affect the degree of clonotype sharing among donors. When several donors were compared, the shared fraction of clonotypes was about 5% for naive CD4, around 4% for naive CD8, 2% to 2.5% for memory CD4, and less than 0.5% for memory CD8. Larger estimated clonotype richness was generally found for naive subsets than for memory subsets. Even with the large sequencing depth, rarefaction of the sorted-subset datasets indicated that sequencing was incomplete. Because the study included only a small number of donors, the genetic and exposure-history diversity represented was limited.

From the cysteine through the phenylalanine, the CDR3 covers 15 amino acids. This entry keeps only the CDR3 DNA: 45 bases, framed from base 1. V loses 5 bases, J loses 0 bases, and the germline ends lie 14 bases apart. CDR1 and CDR2 (MNHNS, SASEGT) derive from the germline V gene. The donors were healthy, HIV-negative adults with no recently reported acute infections or vaccinations. Every donor was a Caucasian adult living in Nashville, Tennessee, USA. CD4+ T cells were enriched by magnetic negative selection; naive cells were then positively selected on CD45RA, and the negative fraction formed the memory subset. After blood collection by leukapheresis, PBMCs were isolated using Ficoll-Histopaque density gradient centrifugation and then cryopreserved in the vapor phase of liquid nitrogen. Analytical flow cytometry was used to check the purity and quantity of each magnetically sorted T cell population. Genomic DNA was isolated from each sorted fraction and quantified by UV absorbance on a Nanodrop 2000c.

Using the deep immunoSEQ assay, multiplex PCR amplified TCR CDR3 regions from genomic DNA. Extracted genomic DNA from each cell subset was spread evenly across all wells of several immunoSEQ 96-well plates, with each plate serving as a replicate. Each replicate PCR for sorted subsets received roughly 200 ng genomic DNA, equal to about 29,000 T cell genomes. Purified libraries were measured with a Qubit 3.0 fluorometer, size-checked on a Bioanalyzer 2100, and measured again with the KAPA Library Quantification kit. Each immunoSEQ 96-well plate was sequenced on its own single-read 150-cycle Illumina NextSeq 550 flow cell. The authors' pipeline ran thus. Because the immunoSEQ output included only junctional sequences and no quality scores, the filtering could not be the same as the filtering used for full-length reads. To assign V/J genes and CDR3, sequences were annotated using PyIR, a Python wrapper for IgBLAST v1.9, with IMGT germline references. Any read was removed if the V/J assignment was weak (E-value above 1e-6), the CDR3 was missing, or the read contained stop codons, out-of-frame junctions, or ambiguous translated residues. V3J clonotypes were defined by identical inferred V gene, J gene, and CDR3 amino acid sequence. The percentage overlap between two repertoires was calculated by dividing the number of shared unique clonotypes by the size of the smaller repertoire. Repertoire richness was assessed with RTK rarefaction, the Chao1 estimator, and Recon v2.1 estimates of unobserved clonotypes. Generation probabilities for all TCRbeta clonotypes obtained by the gDNA method from a few donors were computed using OLGA. TCRdb took over this immuneACCESS table, retaining in-frame rearrangements with V and J assigned. Such tables are incomplete; in checked studies, under half of the missing clones stem from an unresolved V gene, and the remainder is unexplained. V and J calls plus clone size are reproduced from that table; the DNA served to infer D and trimming. For this sample the table gives millions of clones, of which roughly 94% were detected only once. The top ten clonotypes cover under 0.15% of the sample.

Concerning this clone: Its target antigen remains unknown. No much larger clone is present one base from it, and per-base qualities are unavailable.

Sample: naive CD4+ T cells sorted from blood. The cell subset or site label, as the study defines it: CD45RA+ positively selected. The chain employs TRBV6-1 and TRBJ2-7; a tentative D match to TRBD1 spans 6 bases. This receptor was identified in a man younger than 35 in good health. The CDR3 protein is CASSIMTGLSYEQYF. The nucleotide sequence is TGTGCCAGCAGTATAATGACAGGTCTCTCCTACGAGCAGTACTTC.